The T cell receptor beta chain under discussion was sequenced for a study of human T cells and chemical hapten exposure. Individual cDNA molecules had unique molecular identifiers attached to them by the library. TCRdb processed the RACE reads anew with MiXCR; each CDR3 protein has one entry. The sample has 42,000 or so distinct CDR3 sequences, more than 8.5% seen once; the top ten hold about 15%. Documented time point: patch test 2, 6 weeks after DPC sensitization. Treatment described: therapeutic diphenylcyclopropenone sensitization with weekly scalp DPC. Blood was drawn before each patch test was applied. Trimming cost V 5 bases and J 5 bases; bases outside gene matches: 12. The CDR3 is made up of 15 amino acids. From germline, CDR1 is SGHRS and CDR2 YFSETQ. In this sample, this clonotype turned up many times.

This sequence originates from a woman in her thirties or forties with alopecia areata. Some clones in this sample may be carry-over from other donors' samples. Sample: whole blood, taken in connection with sensitization to the hapten diphenylcyclopropenone (DPC). The chain combines TRBV5-1 with TRBJ1-1; 7 bases agree with TRBD1. The CDR3 sequence: CASSYPRQGGTEAFF. CDR3 nucleotide sequence: TGCGCCAGCAGTTACCCGAGACAGGGAGGTACTGAAGCTTTCTTT.